These 3 T cell receptor beta chains were sequenced from one sample in a study of T cell clonotyping in hematopoietic cell transplantation. Repertoires were generated with immunoSEQ multiplex PCR, while TCRdb's copy carries only in-frame clones and drops some. The sample consists of 17,000 or so clones, over 55% of them appearing once. The source material was peripheral blood mononuclear cells. The receptors stem from an older woman in good health. Some clones in this sample may be carry-over from other donors' samples.

The chain is built from TRBV27 and TRBJ2-2, with D unresolved. The CDR3 spans 15 residues. CDR1 and CDR2 from the germline V gene are MNHEY and SMNVEV (reference sequence). The V gene lost 3 bases and the J gene lost 1 base, with 9 bases spanning the gap. CDR3 DNA sequence: TGTGCCAGCAGTTTCCAACCAAGGAACACCGGGGAGCTGTTTTTT. This codes for CASSFQPRNTGELFF.

The V and J genes are TRBV6-5 and TRBJ1-5; maybe TRBD1 (5 bases). In germline, CDR1 is MNHEY, CDR2 SVGAGI. The CDR3 has 15 amino acids. Trimming shortened V by 0 bases and J by 2 bases, and 8 bases separated the two germline ends. DNA of the CDR3: TGTGCCAGCAGTTACTCGGGGGAGGGCAATCAGCCCCAGCATTTT. Amino acid sequence: CASSYSGEGNQPQHF.

The chain combines TRBV7-3 with TRBJ1-1, with 7 nucleotides matching TRBD1. The CDR3 runs 14 residues. V lost 5 bases and J lost 1; bases outside the gene matches: 4. CDR1 is SGHTA, CDR2 FQGTGA, per germline. CDR3 DNA sequence: TGTGCCAGCAGCCTCCGGGACAGGAACACTGAAGCTTTCTTT. Amino acid sequence: CASSLRDRNTEAFF. Drawing the rest from reference TRBV7-3 and TRBJ1-1, the complete variable domain is GAGVSQTPSNKVTEKGKYVELRCDPISGHTALYWYRQSLGQGPEFLIYFQGTGAADDSGLPNDRFFAVRPEGSVSTLKIQRTERGDSAVYLCASSLRDRNTEAFFGQGTRLTVV.